The T cell receptor beta chain under discussion was sequenced for a study of beta chain features in type 1 diabetes. As for the study in general: Healthy donors and patients had similar age, gender and cell yields. Some 110 million sorted cells were examined across all samples.

Reverse transcription of all isolated RNA meant that expressed TCRB transcripts were sequenced. Sequenced by immunoSEQ multiplex PCR; TCRdb stores in-frame clones only, minus some. This table holds 450,000 or so clones, around 10% found once. The TCR was taken from a woman aged 18-29 years in good health. Specimen: naive CD4+ T cells from blood.

CDR3 amino acids: CAWSVGGEKYF. CDR3 nucleotide sequence: TGTGCCTGGAGTGTCGGGGGGGAGAAGTACTTC. J is TRBJ2-7 and V is TRBV30; 8 bases map to TRBD2. The germline V gene has CDR1 GTSNPN and CDR2 SVGIG (reference sequence). V dropped 0 bases and J dropped 11; count of bases not matched to a gene: 3. This CDR3 is built from 11 residues.